This T cell receptor beta chain was profiled in a study of blood T cell repertoires in COVID-19. Study in general: T cells, B-cell-depleted T cells, or PBMCs provided the cDNA or gDNA that served as material.

Per the original data handling: The authors estimated nucleated cell counts from reference gene primer amplification. Clones were read by immunoSEQ multiplex PCR, and TCRdb kept only the in-frame ones, dropping some. V and J calls and clone size follow that table, whereas D and trimming were derived from the DNA. Counted here are some 210,000 clones, 75% to 90% occurring once; the ten biggest clones make up about 4.8%. Germline V lookup: CDR1 SGHTS, CDR2 YDEGEE. V was pared by 0 bases and J by 10 bases, with 10 bases of the junction left unmatched. This CDR3 spans 15 amino acids. J is TRBJ2-1 and V is TRBV5-8; 7 bases align to TRBD1. Sequenced sample: peripheral blood. The sequence came from a woman aged 40 to 50 with acute or convalescent COVID-19. CDR3 in amino acids: CASSLESGQLSEQFF. The CDR3 DNA reads as TGTGCCAGCAGCTTGGAATCGGGACAGTTAAGCGAGCAGTTCTTC.